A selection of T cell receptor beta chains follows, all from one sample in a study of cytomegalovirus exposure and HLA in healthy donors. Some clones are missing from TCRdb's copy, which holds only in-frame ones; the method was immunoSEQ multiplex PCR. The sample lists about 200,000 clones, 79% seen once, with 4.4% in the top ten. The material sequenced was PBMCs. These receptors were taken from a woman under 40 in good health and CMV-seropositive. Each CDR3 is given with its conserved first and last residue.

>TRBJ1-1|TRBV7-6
CASREYGTTEAFF
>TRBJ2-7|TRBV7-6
CASSSTGGVYEQYF
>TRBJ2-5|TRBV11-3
CASSKTGAGSTQYF
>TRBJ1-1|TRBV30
CAWSVRGPRAFF
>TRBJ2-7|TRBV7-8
CASSTPRLADEQYF
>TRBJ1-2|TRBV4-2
CASSQVRGKSYGYTF
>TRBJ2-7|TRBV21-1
CASSKVSREAGEQYF
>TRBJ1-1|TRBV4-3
CASSQGRALNTEAFF
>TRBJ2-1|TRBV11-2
CASSLVIPRAGGTYNEQFF
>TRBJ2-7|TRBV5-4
CASSIQGVSYEQYF
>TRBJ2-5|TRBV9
CASSGIGEETQYF
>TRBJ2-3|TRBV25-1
CASSEDRGTDTQYF
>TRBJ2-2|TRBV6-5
CASSYWGDGELFF
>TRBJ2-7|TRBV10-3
CAISVGSGGSYEQYF
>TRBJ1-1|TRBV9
CASSVETGQNTEAFF
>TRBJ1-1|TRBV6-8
CASSYSGTGLVRDTEAFF
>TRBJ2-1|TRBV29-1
CSERQGRARRNEQFF
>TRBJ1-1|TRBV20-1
CSARDMNAFF